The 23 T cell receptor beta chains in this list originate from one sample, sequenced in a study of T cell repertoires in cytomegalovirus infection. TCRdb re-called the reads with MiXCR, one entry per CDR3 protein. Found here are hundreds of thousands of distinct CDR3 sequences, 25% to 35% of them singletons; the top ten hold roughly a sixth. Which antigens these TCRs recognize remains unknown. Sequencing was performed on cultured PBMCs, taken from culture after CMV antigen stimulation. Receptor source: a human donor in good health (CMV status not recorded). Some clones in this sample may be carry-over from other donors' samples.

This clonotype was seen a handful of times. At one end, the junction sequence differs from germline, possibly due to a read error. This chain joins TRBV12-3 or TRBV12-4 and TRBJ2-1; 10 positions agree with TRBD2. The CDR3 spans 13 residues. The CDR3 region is CASSSGGTSVLVF. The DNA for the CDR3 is TGTGCCAGCAGTTCGGGCGGGACTAGCGTATTGGTCTTC.

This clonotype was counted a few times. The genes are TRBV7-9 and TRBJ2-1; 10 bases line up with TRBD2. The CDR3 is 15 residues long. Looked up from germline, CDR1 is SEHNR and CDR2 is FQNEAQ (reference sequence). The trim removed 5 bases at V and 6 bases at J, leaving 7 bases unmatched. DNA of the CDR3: TGTGCCAGCAGCATACCCGGGACTAGCGCCAATGAGCAGTTCTTC. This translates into CASSIPGTSANEQFF. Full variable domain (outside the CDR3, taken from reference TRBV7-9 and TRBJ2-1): DTGVSQNPRHKITKRGQNVTFRCDPISEHNRLYWYRQTLGQGPEFLTYFQNEAQLEKSRLLSDRFSAERPKGSFSTLEIQRTEQGDSAMYLCASSIPGTSANEQFFGPGTRLTVL.

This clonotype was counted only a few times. CDR3 residues: CASSLEPGLAGDTQYF. For the CDR3, the DNA is TGCGCCAGCAGCTTGGAACCGGGACTAGCGGGAGATACGCAGTATTTT. This chain links TRBV5-1 with TRBJ2-3; TRBD2 matches at 12 bases. Trimming cost V 0 bases and J 5 bases; bases outside gene matches: 4. Germline CDR1 SGHRS, CDR2 YFSETQ. The CDR3 spans 16 residues.

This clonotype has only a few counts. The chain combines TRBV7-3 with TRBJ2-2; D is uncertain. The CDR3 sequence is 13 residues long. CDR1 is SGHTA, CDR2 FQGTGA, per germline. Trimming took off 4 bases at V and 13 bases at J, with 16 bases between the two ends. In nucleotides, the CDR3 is TGTGCCAGCAGCTCGAACCCCTACTCCTGGCTGTTTTTT. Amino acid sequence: CASSSNPYSWLFF.

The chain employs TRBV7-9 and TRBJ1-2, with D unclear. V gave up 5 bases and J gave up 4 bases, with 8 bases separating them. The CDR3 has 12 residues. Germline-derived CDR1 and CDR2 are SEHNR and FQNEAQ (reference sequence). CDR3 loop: CASSRAFYGYTF. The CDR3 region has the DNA TGTGCCAGCAGCAGGGCCTTCTATGGCTACACCTTC.

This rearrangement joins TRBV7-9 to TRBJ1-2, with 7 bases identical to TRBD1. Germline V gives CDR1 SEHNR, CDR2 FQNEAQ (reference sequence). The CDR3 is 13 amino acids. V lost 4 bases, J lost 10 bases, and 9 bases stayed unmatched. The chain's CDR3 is CASSSLTGITYTF. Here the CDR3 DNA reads TGTGCCAGCAGCTCCTTGACAGGGATTACCTACACCTTC.

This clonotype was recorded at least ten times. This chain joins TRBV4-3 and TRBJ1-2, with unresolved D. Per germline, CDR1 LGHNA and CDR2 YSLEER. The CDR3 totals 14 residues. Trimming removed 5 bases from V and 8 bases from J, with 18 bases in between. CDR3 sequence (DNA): TGCGCCAGCAGCTCCACGGGAGGGCCTACGGGCTACACCTTC. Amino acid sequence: CASSSTGGPTGYTF.

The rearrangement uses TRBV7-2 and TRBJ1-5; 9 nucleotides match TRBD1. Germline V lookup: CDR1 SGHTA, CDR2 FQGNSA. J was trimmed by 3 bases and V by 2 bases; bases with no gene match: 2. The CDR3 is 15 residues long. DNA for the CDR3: TGTGCCAGCAGCTTAACAGGGGGCTTCAATCAGCCCCAGCATTTT. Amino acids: CASSLTGGFNQPQHF.

The CDR3 bases are TGCGCCAGCAGCCAAGGTGGGCTCAGGGGAACCTACGAGCAGTACTTC. Protein: CASSQGGLRGTYEQYF. J is TRBJ2-7 and V is TRBV4-1; weak D call: TRBD1 (6 bases). Germline V CDR1 and CDR2: MGHRA, YSYEKL. V was clipped by 1 base and J by 2 bases, with 15 bases between them. This CDR3 spans 16 amino acids.

The CDR3 DNA follows: TGTGCCAGCAGCCAGGAGGGCCGCTCCGGCAATGAGCAGTTCTTC. Translated: CASSQEGRSGNEQFF. The V and J genes are TRBV9 and TRBJ2-1, with D maybe TRBD2 (6 bases). This CDR3 contains 15 residues. Germline V gives CDR1 SGDLS, CDR2 YYNGEE. The V gene lost 4 bases and the J gene lost 6 bases, with 17 bases spanning the gap.

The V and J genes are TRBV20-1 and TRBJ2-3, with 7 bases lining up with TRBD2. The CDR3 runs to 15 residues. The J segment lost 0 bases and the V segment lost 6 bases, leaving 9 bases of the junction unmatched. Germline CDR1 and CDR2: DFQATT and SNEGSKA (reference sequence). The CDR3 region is CSATGGRQSTDTQYF. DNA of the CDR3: TGCAGTGCCACTGGCGGGAGACAGAGCACAGATACGCAGTATTTT.

The CDR3 sequence: CASSLYSGKDTQYF. DNA for the CDR3: TGTGCCAGCAGCTTATACAGTGGGAAAGATACGCAGTATTTT. V is TRBV7-3 and J is TRBJ2-3, with D uncertain. From germline, CDR1 is SGHTA and CDR2 FQGTGA. The CDR3 length is 14 residues. V gave up 2 bases and J gave up 5 bases, with 11 bases separating them. Combining the CDR3 with reference TRBV7-3 and TRBJ2-3 gives the whole variable domain GAGVSQTPSNKVTEKGKYVELRCDPISGHTALYWYRQSLGQGPEFLIYFQGTGAADDSGLPNDRFFAVRPEGSVSTLKIQRTERGDSAVYLCASSLYSGKDTQYFGPGTRLTVL.

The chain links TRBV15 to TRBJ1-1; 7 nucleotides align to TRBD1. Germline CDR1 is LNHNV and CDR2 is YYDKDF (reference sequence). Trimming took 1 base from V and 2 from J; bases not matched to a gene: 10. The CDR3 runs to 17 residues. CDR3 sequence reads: CATSRGGQEPRNTEAFF. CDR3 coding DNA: TGTGCCACCAGCAGAGGAGGACAGGAGCCGAGAAACACTGAAGCTTTCTTT.

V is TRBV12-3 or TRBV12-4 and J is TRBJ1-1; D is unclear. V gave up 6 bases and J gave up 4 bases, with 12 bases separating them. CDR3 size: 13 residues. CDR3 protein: CASSRKRVTEAFF. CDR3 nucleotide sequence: TGTGCCAGCAGCCGTAAGAGGGTCACTGAAGCTTTCTTT.

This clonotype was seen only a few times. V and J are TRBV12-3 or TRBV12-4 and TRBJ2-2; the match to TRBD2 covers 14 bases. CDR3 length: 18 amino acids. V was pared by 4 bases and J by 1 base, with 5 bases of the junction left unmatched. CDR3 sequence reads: CASSSQTSGRGNTGELFF. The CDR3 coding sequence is TGTGCCAGCAGTTCACAGACTAGCGGGAGGGGGAACACCGGGGAGCTGTTTTTT.

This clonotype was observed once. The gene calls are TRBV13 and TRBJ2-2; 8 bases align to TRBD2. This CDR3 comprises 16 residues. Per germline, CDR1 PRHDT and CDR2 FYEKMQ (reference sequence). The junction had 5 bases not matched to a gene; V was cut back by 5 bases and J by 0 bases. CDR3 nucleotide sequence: TGTGCCAGCAGCACTTGGACTAGCCCGAACACCGGGGAGCTGTTTTTT. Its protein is CASSTWTSPNTGELFF.

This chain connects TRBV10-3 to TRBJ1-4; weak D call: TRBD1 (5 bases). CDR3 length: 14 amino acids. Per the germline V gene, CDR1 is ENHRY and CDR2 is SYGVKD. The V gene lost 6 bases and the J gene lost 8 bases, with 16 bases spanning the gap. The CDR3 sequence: CAISEEGWGEKLFF. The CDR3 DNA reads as TGTGCCATCAGCGAAGAGGGTTGGGGGGAAAAACTGTTTTTT.

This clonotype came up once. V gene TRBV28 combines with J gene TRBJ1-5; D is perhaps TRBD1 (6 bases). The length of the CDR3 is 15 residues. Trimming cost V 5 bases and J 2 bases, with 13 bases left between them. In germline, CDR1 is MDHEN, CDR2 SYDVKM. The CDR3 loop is CASSLRGGGNQPQHF. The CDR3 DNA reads TGTGCCAGCAGTCTCAGGGGCGGGGGCAATCAGCCCCAGCATTTT.

The CDR3 DNA reads as TGTGCCAGCAGCCGGGGACAGGCCGACGACCTCTACGAGCAGTACTTC. As protein: CASSRGQADDLYEQYF. The chain employs TRBV7-9 and TRBJ2-7, with 8 bases identical to TRBD1. Germline CDR1 SEHNR, CDR2 FQNEAQ (reference sequence). The CDR3 runs 16 residues. Trimming cost V 5 bases and J 3 bases; bases outside gene matches: 12. Drawing the rest from reference TRBV7-9 and TRBJ2-7, the complete variable domain is DTGVSQNPRHKITKRGQNVTFRCDPISEHNRLYWYRQTLGQGPEFLTYFQNEAQLEKSRLLSDRFSAERPKGSFSTLEIQRTEQGDSAMYLCASSRGQADDLYEQYFGPGTRLTVT.

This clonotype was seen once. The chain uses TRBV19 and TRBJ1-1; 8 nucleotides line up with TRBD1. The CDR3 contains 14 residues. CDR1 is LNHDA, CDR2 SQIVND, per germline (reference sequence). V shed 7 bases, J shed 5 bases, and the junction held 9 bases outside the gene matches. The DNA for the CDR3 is TGTGCCAGTATGGGAGCCAGGGGGCGAACTGAAGCTTTCTTT. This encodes CASMGARGRTEAFF.

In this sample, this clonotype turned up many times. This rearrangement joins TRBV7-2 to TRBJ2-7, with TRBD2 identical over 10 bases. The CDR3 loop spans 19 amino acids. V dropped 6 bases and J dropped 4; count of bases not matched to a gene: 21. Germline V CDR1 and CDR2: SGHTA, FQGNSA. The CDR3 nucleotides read TGTGCCAGCAGTTCGACTAGCGGGCCATTTCTCCCAGACGATTACGAGCAGTACGTC. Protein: CASSSTSGPFLPDDYEQYV.

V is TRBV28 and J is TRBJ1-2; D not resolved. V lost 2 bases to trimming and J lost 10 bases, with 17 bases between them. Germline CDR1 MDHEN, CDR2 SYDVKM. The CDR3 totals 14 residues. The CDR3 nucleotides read TGTGCCAGCAGTTTAATTGCTGTACCTATCAACTACACCTTC. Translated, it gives CASSLIAVPINYTF.

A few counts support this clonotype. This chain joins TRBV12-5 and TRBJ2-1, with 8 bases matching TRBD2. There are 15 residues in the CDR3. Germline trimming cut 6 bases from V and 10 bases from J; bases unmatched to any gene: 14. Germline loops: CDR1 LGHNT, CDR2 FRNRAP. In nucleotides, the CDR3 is TGTGCTAGTGGAATGGGTAATAGCGGGGATGACGAGCAGTTCTTC. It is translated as CASGMGNSGDDEQFF.